Here is one TCR beta chain with its context. The antigen is not known. With a much larger clone just one base away, this may be a read error. This entry is derived from a study of T cells in Graves' hyperthyroidism and ophthalmopathy. Notes on the study in general: Most thyroid-expanded clonotypes above 0.001 were also found in blood. Patients with ophthalmopathy were separated from those with stable hyperthyroidism by a 13 V-J model.

Amplification yielded TCR beta CDR3 regions, with RNA transcripts as the source. Using the HTBI primer set, a first-round RT-PCR was run on the TCR CDR3. One entry per CDR3 protein, called by TCRdb with MiXCR from the multiplex PCR reads. This sample has approximately 590,000 distinct CDR3 sequences, with approximately 14% found just once. The CDR3 contains 15 residues. Germline V lookup: CDR1 MNHNS, CDR2 SASEGT. The sequence was obtained from a woman aged 30 to 39 with Graves' hyperthyroidism. The sequenced sample was blood. This sequence joins TRBV6-1 and TRBJ2-7; tentatively, D is TRBD2 (5 bases). In nucleotides, the CDR3 is TGTGCCAGCAGCCGCGGACTTAGGAAGGGTGACGAGCCGTACTTC. Translated, it gives CASSRGLRKGDEPYF.